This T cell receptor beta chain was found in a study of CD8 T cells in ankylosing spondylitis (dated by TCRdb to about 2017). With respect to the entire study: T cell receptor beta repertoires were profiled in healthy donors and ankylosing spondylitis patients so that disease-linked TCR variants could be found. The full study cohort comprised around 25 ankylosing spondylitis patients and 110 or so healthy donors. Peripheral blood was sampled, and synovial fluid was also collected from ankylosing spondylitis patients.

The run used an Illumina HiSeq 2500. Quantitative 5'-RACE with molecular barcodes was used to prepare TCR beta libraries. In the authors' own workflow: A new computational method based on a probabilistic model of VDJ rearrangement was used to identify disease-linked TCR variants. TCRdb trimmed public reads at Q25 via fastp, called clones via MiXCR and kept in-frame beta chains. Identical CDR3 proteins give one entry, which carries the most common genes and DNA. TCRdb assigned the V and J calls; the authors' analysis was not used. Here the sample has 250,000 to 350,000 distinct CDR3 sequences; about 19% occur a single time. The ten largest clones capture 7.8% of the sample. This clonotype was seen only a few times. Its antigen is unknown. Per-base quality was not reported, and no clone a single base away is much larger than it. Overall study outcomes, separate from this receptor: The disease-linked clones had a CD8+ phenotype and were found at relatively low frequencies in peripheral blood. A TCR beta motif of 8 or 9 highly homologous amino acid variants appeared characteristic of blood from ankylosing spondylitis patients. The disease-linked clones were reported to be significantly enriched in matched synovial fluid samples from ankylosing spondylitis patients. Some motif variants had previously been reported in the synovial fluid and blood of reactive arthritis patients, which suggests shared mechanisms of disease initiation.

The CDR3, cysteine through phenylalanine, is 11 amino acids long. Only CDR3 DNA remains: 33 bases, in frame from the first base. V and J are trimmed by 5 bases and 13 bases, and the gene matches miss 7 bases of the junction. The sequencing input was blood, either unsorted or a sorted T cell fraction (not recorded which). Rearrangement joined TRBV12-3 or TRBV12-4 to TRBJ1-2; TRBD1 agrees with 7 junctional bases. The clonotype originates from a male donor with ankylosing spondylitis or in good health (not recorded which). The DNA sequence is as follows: TGTGCCAGCAGTGCTAGACAGGGTTTCACCTTC. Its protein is CASSARQGFTF.